Following are 16 T cell receptor beta chains from one sample sequenced in a study of blood T cell repertoires in COVID-19 (dated by TCRdb to the early 2020s). Libraries were constructed by the immunoSEQ multiplex PCR assay. In its TCRdb copy, this immuneACCESS table keeps in-frame sequences only and misses some clones. Where compared with another copy, unresolved V genes explain less than half of these, and the others have no known cause. The sample includes about 220,000 clones, with about 79% observed a single time. More than 3% of the sample belongs to the ten largest clones. The sample was PBMCs or T cells enriched from blood (not recorded which). All receptors come from an older woman who had recovered from COVID-19.

The chain links TRBV19 to TRBJ1-2, with 9 bases aligning to TRBD1. From germline, CDR1 is LNHDA and CDR2 SQIVND (reference sequence). With 3 bases clipped from V and 8 bases from J, the junction kept 13 bases outside the gene matches. This CDR3 is 16 amino acids long. In DNA, the CDR3 is TGTGCCAGTAGTATCGGGCCGACAGGGGGGCAGCTAGGCTACACCTTC. It encodes CASSIGPTGGQLGYTF.

Only a few counts were recorded for this clone. The gene calls are TRBV5-1 and TRBJ1-1; D might be TRBD1 (5 bases). This CDR3 has 14 residues. Germline CDR1 is SGHRS and CDR2 is YFSETQ. Trimming pared 4 bases from V and 3 bases from J, leaving 13 bases between. The CDR3 spells CASSPRGEHTEAFF. The CDR3 region has the DNA TGCGCCAGCAGCCCGCGGGGCGAGCACACTGAAGCTTTCTTT.

As for this clone: This may arise from a read error, as a much more abundant clone is one base away. This chain joins TRBV6-1 and TRBJ1-5; 10 bases agree with TRBD1. CDR1 is MNHNS and CDR2 is SASEGT in the germline V gene. Germline trimming cut 1 base from V and 4 bases from J; bases unmatched to any gene: 1. The CDR3 runs to 15 residues. CDR3 in amino acids: CASSEGTGGNQPQHF. The CDR3 nucleotides are TGTGCCAGCAGTGAAGGGACAGGGGGAAATCAGCCCCAGCATTTT.

The V and J genes are TRBV14 and TRBJ1-3; D is undetermined. The V gene's germline CDR1 is SGHDN and CDR2 FVKESK. The CDR3 loop spans 14 amino acids. Trimming pared 1 base from V and 0 bases from J, leaving 4 bases between. Here the CDR3 DNA reads TGTGCCAGCAGCCAAGCAGGCTCTGGAAACACCATATATTTT. Protein: CASSQAGSGNTIYF.

A single count supports this clone. The chain combines TRBV5-1 with TRBJ2-3, with D possibly TRBD1 on 6 matching bases. Trimming left V 0 bases short and J 1 base short, with 12 bases between. Germline CDR1 and CDR2: SGHRS and YFSETQ. The CDR3 loop spans 16 amino acids. CDR3 nucleotides: TGCGCCAGCAGCTTGGGGGACACTTTTCGCACAGATACGCAGTATTTT. It encodes CASSLGDTFRTDTQYF.

The J gene is TRBJ1-6, the V gene TRBV7-9; D possibly corresponds to TRBD1 (6 bases). The CDR3 runs to 15 residues. Trimming took 2 bases from V and 10 from J, leaving 15 bases between them. Germline V lookup: CDR1 SEHNR, CDR2 FQNEAQ (reference sequence). The CDR3 loop is CASSLPTQGRSPLHF. Written as DNA, the CDR3 is TGTGCCAGCAGCTTACCAACACAGGGCCGGTCACCCCTCCACTTT.

The chain uses TRBV6-5 and TRBJ1-5; D is unresolved. V lost 0 bases, J lost 4 bases, and 10 bases lay in between. CDR1 is MNHEY and CDR2 is SVGAGI in the germline V gene. This CDR3 contains 15 residues. The CDR3 protein is CASSYSNSFNQPQHF. CDR3 DNA: TGTGCCAGCAGTTACTCGAATAGCTTTAATCAGCCCCAGCATTTT.

The chain combines TRBV2 with TRBJ2-2; TRBD1 is a possible D gene (6 bases). Germline V gives CDR1 SNHLY, CDR2 FYNNEI. Trimming removed 6 bases from V and 6 bases from J, with 14 bases in between. The CDR3 sequence is 14 residues long. In nucleotides, the CDR3 is TGTGCCAGCAGGGGTACAGGGTCGGCCGGGGAGCTGTTTTTT. Its protein is CASRGTGSAGELFF. Full variable domain (remainder filled in from reference TRBV2 and TRBJ2-2): EPEVTQTPSHQVTQMGQEVILRCVPISNHLYFYWYRQILGQKVEFLVSFYNNEISEKSEIFDDQFSVERPDGSNFTLKIRSTKLEDSAMYFCASRGTGSAGELFFGEGSRLTVL.

V usage is TRBV5-1 and J usage is TRBJ1-3; the D is unclear. CDR3 length: 15 residues. Germline values: CDR1 SGHRS, CDR2 YFSETQ. V shed 2 bases and J shed 0 bases, with 9 bases lying between them. CDR3 coding DNA: TGCGCCAGCAGCTTCGACGGGGTCTCTGGAAACACCATATATTTT. It encodes CASSFDGVSGNTIYF.

The chain uses TRBV11-2 and TRBJ2-2; TRBD2 aligns across 11 bases. The CDR3 contains 19 residues. CDR1 is SGHAT, CDR2 FQNNGV, per germline. V shed 2 bases and J 4 bases; nucleotides not matched to a gene: 12. The CDR3 region is CASSLNEPGLADFTGELFF. CDR3 in DNA: TGTGCCAGCAGCTTAAACGAACCGGGACTAGCGGATTTCACCGGGGAGCTGTTTTTT. The variable domain in full, with the rest retrieved from reference TRBV11-2 and TRBJ2-2, is EAGVAQSPRYKIIEKRQSVAFWCNPISGHATLYWYQQILGQGPKLLIQFQNNGVVDDSQLPKDRFSAERLKGVDSTLKIQPAKLEDSAVYLCASSLNEPGLADFTGELFFGEGSRLTVL.

The chain employs TRBV7-8 and TRBJ2-7; 9 bases align to TRBD1. In germline, CDR1 is SGHVS, CDR2 FQNEAQ. V lost 5 bases and J lost 7; bases outside the gene matches: 6. The CDR3 runs 13 residues. The DNA of the CDR3 is TGTGCCAGCAGCGTGGGGACAGGGACAGAGCAGTACTTC. Translated, it gives CASSVGTGTEQYF.

The chain uses TRBV6-5 and TRBJ2-7, with TRBD1 identical over 8 bases. After removal of 6 bases from V and 3 bases from J, the junction contained 4 bases not matched to a gene. Germline CDR1 MNHEY, CDR2 SVGAGI. CDR3 length equals 13 residues. This CDR3 is CASRRDRGYEQYF. The CDR3, as DNA: TGTGCCAGCAGGCGCGACAGGGGCTACGAGCAGTACTTC.

This chain uses TRBV10-2 with TRBJ2-5, with D unclear. Germline V gene lookup returns CDR1 WSHSY and CDR2 SAAADI. V lost 5 bases and J 5 bases, leaving 12 bases between the germline ends. The CDR3 contains 13 residues. The DNA for the CDR3 is TGCGCCAGCAGTTCCCGGCTCAGGGAGACCCAGTACTTC. It specifies CASSSRLRETQYF.

This chain links TRBV19 with TRBJ2-1; weak D call: TRBD2 (5 bases). This CDR3 is built from 13 residues. Germline V CDR1 and CDR2: LNHDA, SQIVND (reference sequence). Between the trimmed V and J ends, which lost 6 bases and 2 bases, there was a span of 8 bases. CDR3 loop: CASRTNTYNEQFF. Here the CDR3 DNA reads TGTGCCAGTAGGACTAATACCTACAATGAGCAGTTCTTC.

This clone was detected only a few times. The genes are TRBV6-2 or TRBV6-3 and TRBJ1-3; unclear D gene. Trimming shortened V by 6 bases and J by 2 bases, and 8 bases separated the two germline ends. The CDR3 runs to 13 residues. The V gene's germline CDR1 is MNHEY and CDR2 SVGEGT. This CDR3 is CASSPRPGNTIYF. CDR3 nucleotide sequence: TGTGCCAGCAGCCCTCGTCCTGGAAACACCATATATTTT.

The V call is TRBV29-1, the J call TRBJ2-5, with 14 bases identical to TRBD2. Per the germline V gene, CDR1 is SQVTM and CDR2 is ANQGSEA. The CDR3 is 14 amino acids. The junction had 7 bases not matched to a gene; V was cut back by 8 bases and J by 5 bases. CDR3 protein: CSSATSGGAETQYF. In DNA, the CDR3 is TGCAGCTCCGCGACTAGCGGGGGGGCGGAGACCCAGTACTTC. The entire variable domain, with the rest obtained from reference TRBV29-1 and TRBJ2-5, is as follows: SAVISQKPSRDICQRGTSLTIQCQVDSQVTMMFWYRQQPGQSLTLIATANQGSEATYESGFVIDKFPISRPNLTFSTLTVSNMSPEDSSIYLCSSATSGGAETQYFGPGTRLLVL.